Listed below are T cell receptor beta chains from one sample, sequenced in a study of blood T cell repertoires in COVID-19. Data came from immunoSEQ multiplex PCR; TCRdb stores just in-frame clones and leaves some out. The profile covers some 250,000 clones, with more than 70% appearing a single time and 8.5% to 10% taken by the ten largest. The sequencing input was peripheral blood. Receptors were obtained from a man in his forties or fifties with active or convalescent COVID-19. Each CDR3 is given with its conserved first and last residue. The order of the fields is D gene, J gene, clone size, CDR3 length, V gene, CDR3 protein, CDR3 DNA. A D gene is named only where the DNA matches it firmly. The listing skips clone size in some rows; elsewhere it reads once, few, many or a size class.

- | TRBJ2-5 | - | 14 | TRBV7-2 | CASTPGGRIETQYF | TGTGCCAGCACCCCCGGGGGGCGTATAGAGACCCAGTACTTC
- | TRBJ1-3 | - | 14 | TRBV7-9 | CASRPDRVGNTIYF | TGTGCCAGCAGGCCGGACAGAGTGGGAAACACCATATATTTT
- | TRBJ2-5 | - | 14 | TRBV6-2/TRBV6-3 | CASSERLVGETQYF | TGTGCCAGCAGCGAACGACTAGTGGGGGAGACCCAGTACTTC
- | TRBJ1-6 | - | 13 | TRBV12-3/TRBV12-4 | CASRAHFGSPLHF | TGTGCCAGCAGAGCCCACTTCGGGTCACCCCTCCACTTT
- | TRBJ1-5 | few | 13 | TRBV3-1/TRBV3-2 | CASSQGPNQPQHF | TGTGCCAGCAGCCAGGGGCCCAATCAGCCCCAGCATTTT
- | TRBJ2-2 | - | 15 | TRBV6-5 | CASSYWTLNTGELFF | TGTGCCAGCAGTTACTGGACTTTGAACACCGGGGAGCTGTTTTTT
- | TRBJ1-2 | - | 16 | TRBV4-1 | CASSQAPGVGSYGYTF | TGCGCCAGCAGCCAAGCCCCAGGGGTGGGGTCCTATGGCTACACCTTC
- | TRBJ1-2 | - | 13 | TRBV29-1 | CSVEQTAEGGYTF | TGCAGCGTTGAGCAAACCGCCGAGGGTGGCTACACCTTC
TRBD1 | TRBJ2-2 | - | 13 | TRBV5-1 | CASSPRGTGELFF | TGCGCCAGCAGCCCCAGGGGGACCGGGGAGCTGTTTTTT
TRBD2 | TRBJ2-3 | - | 15 | TRBV7-3 | CASSLRLAGTDTQYF | TGTGCCAGCAGCTTAAGGCTAGCGGGCACAGATACGCAGTATTTT
- | TRBJ1-5 | - | 15 | TRBV7-2 | CASSLTDASNQPQHF | TGTGCCAGCAGCCTGACAGACGCTAGCAATCAGCCCCAGCATTTT
- | TRBJ1-2 | once | 13 | TRBV5-1 | CASSLGWEDGYTF | TGCGCCAGCAGCTTGGGATGGGAGGATGGCTACACCTTC
- | TRBJ2-2 | once | 16 | TRBV12-5 | CASGSLGGTNTGELFF | TGTGCTAGTGGTTCCCTCGGGGGAACGAACACCGGGGAGCTGTTTTTT
TRBD1 | TRBJ2-7 | few | 16 | TRBV19 | CASSTGSGQGVSEQYF | TGTGCCAGTAGTACAGGTTCCGGACAGGGGGTATCCGAGCAGTACTTC
- | TRBJ2-7 | - | 15 | TRBV4-3 | CASSFGVAETYEQYF | TGCGCCAGCTCCTTCGGAGTAGCGGAGACCTACGAGCAGTACTTC
- | TRBJ1-5 | - | 14 | TRBV24-1 | CATSDLLTDQPQHF | TGTGCCACCAGTGATTTGCTAACAGATCAGCCCCAGCATTTT
TRBD1 | TRBJ2-7 | - | 13 | TRBV12-5 | CASGLGQGLEQYF | TGTGCTAGTGGTTTGGGACAGGGTCTCGAGCAGTACTTC
- | TRBJ2-5 | - | 13 | TRBV19 | CASSRTTKETQYF | TGTGCCAGTAGTCGGACAACCAAAGAGACCCAGTACTTC
TRBD1 | TRBJ1-2 | - | 14 | TRBV5-3 | CARRLGTDSYGYTF | TGTGCCAGAAGACTTGGGACAGATTCTTATGGCTACACCTTC
TRBD1 | TRBJ2-7 | - | 15 | TRBV7-8 | CASSPLRDRGNEQYF | TGTGCCAGCAGCCCTCTCCGGGACAGGGGTAACGAGCAGTACTTC
TRBD2 | TRBJ2-5 | - | 15 | TRBV4-2 | CASRRGTSHQETQYF | TGTGCCAGCAGGAGGGGGACTAGCCATCAAGAGACCCAGTACTTC
TRBD1 | TRBJ1-3 | - | 16 | TRBV9 | CASSVDGTGVRNTIYF | TGTGCCAGCAGCGTAGACGGGACAGGGGTACGAAACACCATATATTTT
TRBD2 | TRBJ2-3 | - | 18 | TRBV2 | CASSVIVAGVGGADTQYF | TGTGCCAGCAGTGTCATCGTAGCGGGGGTAGGTGGCGCAGATACGCAGTATTTT
TRBD1 | TRBJ2-2 | - | 15 | TRBV27 | CASTWDSQLAGELFF | TGTGCCAGCACCTGGGACAGCCAGTTAGCCGGGGAGCTGTTTTTT
TRBD1 | TRBJ2-7 | - | 14 | TRBV18 | CASSPRQGAYEQYF | TGTGCCAGCTCACCAAGACAGGGGGCTTACGAGCAGTACTTC
- | TRBJ2-7 | - | 13 | TRBV24-1 | CATSDGSHYEQYF | TGTGCCACCAGTGATGGCTCCCACTACGAGCAGTACTTC
TRBD1 | TRBJ1-6 | - | 14 | TRBV5-6 | CASSFLGQGSPLHF | TGTGCCAGCAGCTTCTTAGGACAGGGTTCACCCCTCCACTTT
TRBD2 | TRBJ2-7 | - | 15 | TRBV7-6 | CASSSRPGLEGEQYF | TGTGCCAGCAGCTCCAGACCGGGACTAGAAGGCGAGCAGTACTTC
- | TRBJ2-4 | - | 19 | TRBV6-1 | CASSEAFLGAEKTKNIQYF | TGTGCCAGCAGTGAAGCCTTCTTGGGAGCCGAGAAGACCAAAAACATTCAGTACTTC
- | TRBJ2-1 | - | 11 | TRBV10-3 | CAIWGGNEQFF | TGTGCCATCTGGGGAGGCAATGAGCAGTTCTTC
- | TRBJ2-5 | - | 14 | TRBV19 | CASRSDGFQETQYF | TGTGCCAGTAGGAGCGATGGTTTCCAAGAGACCCAGTACTTC
- | TRBJ1-5 | - | 13 | TRBV19 | CASSIALNQPQHF | TGTGCCAGTAGTATAGCTCTCAATCAGCCCCAGCATTTT
- | TRBJ2-3 | - | 13 | TRBV24-1 | CATSRQPTDTQYF | TGTGCCACCAGCCGACAGCCCACAGATACGCAGTATTTT
- | TRBJ2-3 | - | 18 | TRBV15 | CATSTGLWTRTVTDTQYF | TGTGCCACCAGCACTGGTTTGTGGACTCGAACCGTCACAGATACGCAGTATTTT
- | TRBJ2-3 | - | 14 | TRBV5-1 | CASSSGQGTDTQYF | TGCGCCAGCAGCTCTGGTCAGGGCACAGATACGCAGTATTTT
- | TRBJ1-1 | - | 14 | TRBV5-1 | CASSLDGQNTEAFF | TGCGCCAGCAGCTTGGACGGACAGAACACTGAAGCTTTCTTT
TRBD2 | TRBJ2-1 | - | 13 | TRBV6-4 | CASSGGLADEQFF | TGTGCCAGCAGTGGTGGACTAGCCGATGAGCAGTTCTTC
TRBD1 | TRBJ1-2 | once | 13 | TRBV30 | CASTQTGVLGYTF | TGTGCCTCTACCCAGACAGGGGTATTGGGCTACACCTTC
- | TRBJ2-1 | - | 13 | TRBV19 | CAVGQGGGNEQFF | TGTGCCGTGGGGCAGGGAGGGGGCAATGAGCAGTTCTTC
- | TRBJ2-3 | few | 13 | TRBV29-1 | CSVSKAGGNTQYF | TGCAGCGTGTCTAAAGCGGGCGGGAATACGCAGTATTTT
TRBD2 | TRBJ2-3 | - | 15 | TRBV20-1 | CSASGLAGRTDTQYF | TGCAGTGCTAGTGGCCTAGCGGGGCGCACGGATACGCAGTATTTT
- | TRBJ1-1 | - | 14 | TRBV7-2 | CASSPLSLNTEAFF | TGTGCCAGCAGCCCACTAAGCTTGAACACTGAAGCTTTCTTT
- | TRBJ2-7 | - | 15 | TRBV18 | CASSPESGRPYEQYF | TGTGCCAGCTCACCAGAGAGCGGACGACCCTACGAGCAGTACTTC
TRBD1 | TRBJ1-5 | - | 14 | TRBV10-3 | CAISAGTADQPQHF | TGTGCCATCAGTGCCGGGACAGCCGATCAGCCCCAGCATTTT
TRBD1 | TRBJ1-2 | - | 17 | TRBV5-1 | CASSLGETTGGADGYTF | TGCGCCAGCAGCTTAGGCGAGACGACAGGGGGCGCAGATGGCTACACCTTC
- | TRBJ1-2 | - | 15 | TRBV7-9 | CASSYGQINNYGYTF | TGTGCCAGCAGCTACGGACAGATTAATAACTATGGCTACACCTTC
- | TRBJ2-2 | - | 16 | TRBV10-3 | CAISEPTTGNTGELFF | TGTGCCATCAGCGAACCTACGACAGGGAACACCGGGGAGCTGTTTTTT